The entry below gives a single T cell receptor (beta chain) sequence along with its context. Its antigen is not known. The run depth of the assay was deep. Profiled with immunoSEQ multiplex PCR; TCRdb holds only in-frame clones, not every one. The sample shows fewer than 2.5 million clones, 93% of them seen only once. Donors were healthy HIV-negative adults without recently reported acute infections or vaccinations. The sample comes from a study of shared clonotypes between healthy human individuals. Study results and caveats: Researchers found naive subsets generally carried larger estimated richness than memory subsets. Some clonotypes were shared by all four sorted-subset donors, while others were not shared. The non-shared ones had lower generation probabilities than the shared ones.

This CDR3 has 17 residues. V was clipped by 4 bases and J by 3 bases; unmatched bases: 10. The germline gives CDR1 SGHNT, CDR2 YENEEA. This sequence originates from a man younger than 30 in good health. Some clones in this sample may be carry-over from other donors' samples. V and J are TRBV11-3 and TRBJ2-2, with 8 bases fitting TRBD1. Specimen: naive CD4+ T cells from PBMCs. Indicated subset: CD45RA+ positively selected. The DNA of the CDR3 is TGTGCCAGCAGCTCGACAGGGGACCCTTACTACACCGGGGAGCTGTTTTTT. This translates into CASSSTGDPYYTGELFF. Filled out from reference TRBV11-3 and TRBJ2-2, the complete variable domain reads EAGVVQSPRYKIIEKKQPVAFWCNPISGHNTLYWYLQNLGQGPELLIRYENEEAVDDSQLPKDRFSAERLKGVDSTLKIQPAELGDSAVYLCASSSTGDPYYTGELFFGEGSRLTVL.